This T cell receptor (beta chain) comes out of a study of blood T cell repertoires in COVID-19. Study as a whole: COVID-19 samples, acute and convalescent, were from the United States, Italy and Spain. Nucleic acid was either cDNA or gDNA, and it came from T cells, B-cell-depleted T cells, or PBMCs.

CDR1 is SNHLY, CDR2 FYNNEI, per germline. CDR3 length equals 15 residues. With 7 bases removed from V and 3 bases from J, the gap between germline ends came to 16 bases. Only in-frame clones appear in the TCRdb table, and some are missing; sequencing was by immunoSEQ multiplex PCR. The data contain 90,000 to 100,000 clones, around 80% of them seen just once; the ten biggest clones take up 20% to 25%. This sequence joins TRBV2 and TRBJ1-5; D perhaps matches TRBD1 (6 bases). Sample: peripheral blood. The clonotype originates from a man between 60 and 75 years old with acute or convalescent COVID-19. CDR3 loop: CASNLQGINNQPQHF. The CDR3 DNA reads TGTGCCAGCAATCTACAGGGTATCAACAATCAGCCCCAGCATTTT.